Listed below are T cell receptor beta chains from one sample, sequenced in a study of cytomegalovirus exposure and HLA in healthy donors. Measured with immunoSEQ multiplex PCR; TCRdb has only the in-frame clones, and not every one. The sample carries about 130,000 clones, about 90% recorded once. Sequencing input: PBMCs. Receptor source: a man aged 25-45 years in good health and CMV-seronegative. Both conserved end residues are part of each CDR3.

>TRBV18
CASSPSGPTGVNPEAFF
>TRBV19
CASSKAVTEYNEQFF
>TRBV6-1
CASSEGAGGHEQYF
>TRBV5-1
CASSLLDRNTEAFF
>TRBV2
CASTVTQGLTGYTF
>TRBV14
CASSQETGGYTDTQYF
>TRBV11-3
CASSLVTGGEAFF
>TRBV7-2
CASSLGYGTFYGYTF
>TRBV13
CASSTFPEPQHF
>TRBV6-6
CASSYRDSYNEQFF
>TRBV9
CASSVATSSGVTDTQYF
>TRBV19
CASSERELPSEQYF
>TRBV25-1
CASSFTGGYTEAFF
>TRBV7-6
CASSFATGGMNTEAFF
>TRBV12-5
CASGLSGSNQPQHF
>TRBV4-3
CASSPSEAGGPTDTQYF
>TRBV9
CASSRTSGVAETQYF
>TRBV14
CASSQDPRGYGYTF
>TRBV30
CAWEGPVYEQYF
>TRBV4-1
CASSQGFIGLAGGRTYEQYF
>TRBV5-1
CASSLLFRGNTEAFF
>TRBV25-1
CASSPHPVVRSEQFF
>TRBV27
CATRSFFGEQYF
>TRBV30
CAWMADQNTEAFF
>TRBV18
CASSPPTSGYEQYF
>TRBV30
CAWSSTGYEQYF
>TRBV2
CASSVRDFLTGELFF
>TRBV7-3
CASSPTGGGRGTEAFF
>TRBV9
CASSPRGTDSYEQYF
>TRBV14
CASSQVRSANGPDTQYF
>TRBV6-5
CASSPPGSGYNEQFF
>TRBV18
CASSPGADYGYTF
>TRBV6-4
CASSVRGSPNTGELFF
>TRBV7-2
CASSFYSGSGGEQFF
>TRBV12-5
CASGWTASGNTIYF
>TRBV6-5
CASSYASQGTPYEQYF
>TRBV25-1
CASSESGGFYEQYF
>TRBV5-1
CASSLDGVTGELFF
>TRBV10-3
CAIRAGVPNNEQFF
>TRBV5-6
CASSLEASGVRLYEQYF